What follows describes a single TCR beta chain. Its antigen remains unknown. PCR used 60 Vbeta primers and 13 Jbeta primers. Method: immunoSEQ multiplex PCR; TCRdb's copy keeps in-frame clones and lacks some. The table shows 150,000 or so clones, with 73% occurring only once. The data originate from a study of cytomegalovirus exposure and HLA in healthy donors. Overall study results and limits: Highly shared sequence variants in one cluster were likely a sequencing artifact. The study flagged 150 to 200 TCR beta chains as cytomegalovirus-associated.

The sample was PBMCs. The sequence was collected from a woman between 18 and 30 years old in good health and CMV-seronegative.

The CDR3 sequence: CASSLSRLAGYEQYF. The CDR3 DNA sequence: TGTGCCAGCAGCTTATCCCGACTAGCTGGCTACGAGCAGTACTTC. The chain couples TRBV7-8 to TRBJ2-7, with 7 positions matching TRBD2. The CDR3 length is 15 residues. The ends lost 2 bases at V and 3 bases at J; junction bases unmatched: 7. From germline, CDR1 is SGHVS and CDR2 FQNEAQ.